The 21 T cell receptor beta chains in this list originate from one sample, sequenced in a study of cytomegalovirus exposure and HLA in healthy donors. 13 Jbeta primers and 60 Vbeta primers were used for the PCR. Using immunoSEQ multiplex PCR, the repertoire was profiled, and TCRdb retains in-frame clones only, with some absent. Of some 150,000 clones in the sample, about 81% are singletons; the top ten hold around 7%. Material: PBMCs. These receptors came from a man aged 30 to 45 in good health and CMV-seronegative.

The chain employs TRBV5-6 and TRBJ1-3; 8 bases line up with TRBD1. The CDR3 extends over 13 amino acids. Germline V gene data show CDR1 as SGHDT and CDR2 as YYEEEE. V was clipped by 6 bases and J by 8 bases; unmatched bases: 7. CDR3 sequence: CASTPRGLDTIYF. CDR3 bases: TGTGCCAGCACCCCCAGGGGGCTAGACACCATATATTTT.

This clone was picked up one time. A junction end diverges from the germline sequence, so it may reflect a read error. The J gene is TRBJ2-7, the V gene TRBV6-1; TRBD1 matches 9 bases. Germline V lookup: CDR1 MNHNS, CDR2 SASEGT. The CDR3 spans 15 residues. The CDR3 bases are TGTGCCGGCAGTGAAAAACAGGGGGCAGCCTACGAGCAGTACTTC. It encodes CAGSEKQGAAYEQYF.

The chain is built from TRBV28 and TRBJ1-5; 7 bases line up with TRBD1. Germline assignment: CDR1 MDHEN and CDR2 SYDVKM. The V and J ends lost 6 bases and 7 bases, in that order; junction bases with no gene match: 6. There are 13 residues in the CDR3. The CDR3 nucleotides read TGTGCCAGCAGACAGGGGATAAGGCAGCCCCAGCATTTT. It codes for CASRQGIRQPQHF.

This clone has only a few counts. The CDR3 reads CASSLGPGSGELFF. CDR3 DNA: TGCGCCAGCAGCTTGGGGCCGGGTTCCGGGGAGCTGTTTTTT. The chain employs TRBV5-1 and TRBJ2-2; D gene ambiguous. Germline-derived CDR1 and CDR2 are SGHRS and YFSETQ. V lost 0 bases to trimming and J lost 6 bases, with 9 bases between them. The CDR3 contains 14 residues.

This clone was counted a few times. The chain is built from TRBV4-1 and TRBJ2-7; tentative D call: TRBD2 (6 bases). The CDR3 runs 14 residues. Germline loops: CDR1 MGHRA, CDR2 YSYEKL. Trimming left V 4 bases short and J 3 bases short, with 13 bases between. In DNA form, the CDR3 reads TGCGCCAGCAGCCCTGGACTAAGGCGCTACGAGCAGTACTTC. This codes for CASSPGLRRYEQYF.

This chain links TRBV5-1 with TRBJ1-3; TRBD1 agrees at 7 bases. This CDR3 has 14 amino acids. The V gene's germline CDR1 is SGHRS and CDR2 YFSETQ. The ends lost 3 bases at V and 4 bases at J; junction bases unmatched: 4. The CDR3 here is CASSSGTAGNTIYF. The CDR3, as DNA: TGCGCCAGCAGCTCCGGGACAGCCGGAAACACCATATATTTT.

The chain has TRBV14 and TRBJ2-1, with 8 bases that match TRBD2. CDR1 and CDR2 (germline): SGHDN, FVKESK. V shed 5 bases, J shed 7 bases, and the junction held 13 bases outside the gene matches. The CDR3 is made up of 16 amino acids. CDR3 sequence: CASSEVIAGRKNEQFF. The DNA for the CDR3 is TGTGCCAGCAGCGAAGTGATAGCGGGACGGAAAAATGAGCAGTTCTTC.

The chain combines TRBV5-1 with TRBJ1-2, with a weak D call TRBD1 (5 bases). Germline V gene data show CDR1 as SGHRS and CDR2 as YFSETQ. Between the trimmed V and J ends, which lost 4 bases and 6 bases, there was a span of 10 bases. CDR3 size: 12 residues. In DNA, the CDR3 is TGCGCCAGCAGCGGAAAAGGGGATGGCTACACCTTC. This sequence encodes CASSGKGDGYTF. Drawing the rest from reference TRBV5-1 and TRBJ1-2, the complete variable domain is KAGVTQTPRYLIKTRGQQVTLSCSPISGHRSVSWYQQTPGQGLQFLFEYFSETQRNKGNFPGRFSGRQFSNSRSEMNVSTLELGDSALYLCASSGKGDGYTFGSGTRLTVV.

This sequence joins TRBV2 and TRBJ2-7, with D possibly TRBD2 on 6 matching bases. Trimming pared 8 bases from V and 5 bases from J, leaving 22 bases between. Germline loops: CDR1 SNHLY, CDR2 FYNNEI. This CDR3 is 15 amino acids long. In DNA, the CDR3 is TGTGCCAGCGGGGGGTCTAGGTCCGCAACGGACGAGCAGTACTTC. This encodes CASGGSRSATDEQYF.

This clone was picked up a small number of times. The chain combines TRBV7-8 with TRBJ1-4; weak D call: TRBD1 (5 bases). The V end lost 8 bases, the J end lost 11 bases, and 24 bases lay between the germline ends. This CDR3 comprises 15 residues. Germline-derived CDR1 and CDR2 are SGHVS and FQNEAQ. The CDR3 sequence: CASGYRILPQGKLFF. The CDR3 DNA reads TGTGCCAGCGGTTACAGGATCCTCCCTCAAGGGAAACTGTTTTTT.

This chain connects TRBV5-1 to TRBJ1-2, with TRBD1 matching over 8 bases. Germline V gene lookup returns CDR1 SGHRS and CDR2 YFSETQ. Germline trimming cut 5 bases from V and 3 bases from J; bases unmatched to any gene: 9. The CDR3 runs to 15 residues. CDR3 DNA sequence: TGCGCCAGCAGATACGACAGGGGTCTTGACTATGGCTACACCTTC. Residues: CASRYDRGLDYGYTF.

This clone was counted a few times. This rearrangement joins TRBV19 to TRBJ1-2; TRBD1 is a possible D gene (5 bases). The CDR3 totals 14 residues. Germline V gene lookup returns CDR1 LNHDA and CDR2 SQIVND (reference sequence). With 3 bases removed from V and 3 bases from J, the gap between germline ends came to 11 bases. This CDR3 reads CASSMPRTHYGYTF. CDR3 coding DNA: TGTGCCAGTAGTATGCCCCGGACACACTATGGCTACACCTTC.

This clone has more than one count but fewer than ten. The V gene is TRBV6-1, the J gene TRBJ2-3, with a tentative D call TRBD2 (6 bases). V lost 6 bases to trimming and J lost 0 bases, with 13 bases between them. Germline CDR1 reads MNHNS; CDR2 reads SASEGT. The CDR3 is made up of 15 amino acids. The CDR3 protein is CASREGRDSTDTQYF. For the CDR3, the DNA is TGTGCCAGCAGGGAGGGACGGGACAGCACAGATACGCAGTATTTT.

The J gene is TRBJ1-2, the V gene TRBV19; D is perhaps TRBD1 (5 bases). The CDR3 is 13 amino acids. Germline V gene data show CDR1 as LNHDA and CDR2 as SQIVND (reference sequence). V was shortened by 3 bases and J by 3 bases, with 8 bases between the two germline ends. The CDR3 reads CASSMGRDYGYTF. As DNA, the CDR3 is TGTGCCAGTAGTATGGGCAGGGACTATGGCTACACCTTC.

CDR3 sequence (DNA): TGTGCCAGCAGCGTAGGAGGAGTCTACGAGCAGTACTTC. Translating gives CASSVGGVYEQYF. This chain links TRBV9 with TRBJ2-7; no clear D gene. Per germline, CDR1 SGDLS and CDR2 YYNGEE. The V gene lost 0 bases and the J gene lost 3 bases, with 7 bases spanning the gap. The CDR3 consists of 13 residues. Full variable domain (outside the CDR3, taken from reference TRBV9 and TRBJ2-7): DSGVTQTPKHLITATGQRVTLRCSPRSGDLSVYWYQQSLDQGLQFLIQYYNGEERAKGNILERFSAQQFPDLHSELNLSSLELGDSALYFCASSVGGVYEQYFGPGTRLTVT.

V usage is TRBV7-2 and J usage is TRBJ1-1; D is perhaps TRBD1 (5 bases). V dropped 1 base and J dropped 10 bases, with 13 bases sitting between them. Germline CDR1 reads SGHTA; CDR2 reads FQGNSA. CDR3 length: 13 residues. The chain's CDR3 is CASSLEGGRAAFF. The CDR3 coding sequence is TGTGCCAGCAGCTTAGAGGGTGGCAGGGCAGCTTTCTTT.

In its sample, this clone was seen once. The chain recombines TRBV27 with TRBJ2-1, with TRBD2 as a possible D gene (7 bases). V was clipped by 6 bases and J by 8 bases, with 11 bases between them. Germline V lookup: CDR1 MNHEY, CDR2 SMNVEV (reference sequence). The CDR3 has 12 residues. The CDR3 sequence is CASSPGGHEQFF. For the CDR3, the DNA is TGTGCCAGCAGCCCGGGGGGCCATGAGCAGTTCTTC.

This clone was observed a handful of times. The rearrangement links TRBV7-9 to TRBJ1-3; 7 bases fit TRBD1. This CDR3 is built from 14 residues. The V gene end was trimmed by 2 bases and the J gene end by 6 bases; junction bases not matched to a gene: 4. CDR1 and CDR2 (germline): SEHNR, FQNEAQ (reference sequence). The CDR3 bases are TGTGCCAGCAGCTTAAGGGACAGATCAAACACCATATATTTT. This translates into CASSLRDRSNTIYF.

The chain couples TRBV28 to TRBJ1-2, with D possibly being TRBD1 (6 bases). There are 14 residues in the CDR3. Deletions cut 5 bases from V and 0 bases from J, with 10 bases between. Germline CDR1 MDHEN, CDR2 SYDVKM. The CDR3 region has the DNA TGTGCCAGCAGTGTCTACAGGGCTAACTATGGCTACACCTTC. Translation: CASSVYRANYGYTF.

This clone was seen once. The chain uses TRBV28 and TRBJ1-1, with D possibly being TRBD1 (5 bases). Germline values: CDR1 MDHEN, CDR2 SYDVKM. The CDR3 contains 17 residues. The ends were cut back, 4 bases at V and 1 base at J, with 19 bases in the middle. CDR3 sequence: CASSSVMQGDRNTEAFF. The CDR3 DNA is TGTGCCAGCAGTTCGGTAATGCAAGGGGATAGGAACACTGAAGCTTTCTTT.

This clone was observed once. One end of the junction does not line up with germline, which may come from a read error. This rearrangement joins TRBV7-9 to TRBJ1-2; TRBD1 is a possible D gene (6 bases). CDR3 size: 15 residues. Germline V gene sequence: CDR1 SEHNR, CDR2 FQNEAQ (reference sequence). CDR3 nucleotide sequence: TGTTCCAGCATCGCTCCAATCGGGACATCGTATGGCTACACCTTC. This codes for CSSIAPIGTSYGYTF. The entire variable domain, with the rest obtained from reference TRBV7-9 and TRBJ1-2, is as follows: DTGVSQNPRHKITKRGQNVTFRCDPISEHNRLYWYRQTLGQGPEFLTYFQNEAQLEKSRLLSDRFSAERPKGSFSTLEIQRTEQGDSAMYLCSSIAPIGTSYGYTFGSGTRLTVV.